This T cell receptor beta chain is from a study of blood T cell repertoires in COVID-19. The data were produced by immunoSEQ multiplex PCR, yet TCRdb's version contains in-frame clones alone and is incomplete. Counted here are about 140,000 clones, roughly 78% occurring once; the ten biggest clones make up around 3.3%. The sequencing input was peripheral blood. The sequence came from a man aged 55 to 70 with acute or convalescent COVID-19.

CDR3 nucleotides: TGTGCCAGCAGCTTATCAGGGGTTCGGGTCGAGGGCTCCTACGAGCAGTACTTC. This sequence encodes CASSLSGVRVEGSYEQYF. This rearrangement joins TRBV7-2 to TRBJ2-7; maybe TRBD1 (6 bases). V was pared by 2 bases and J by 0 bases, with 20 bases between. The CDR3 totals 18 residues. CDR1 and CDR2 (germline): SGHTA, FQGNSA. The variable domain in full, with the rest retrieved from reference TRBV7-2 and TRBJ2-7, is GAGVSQSPSNKVTEKGKDVELRCDPISGHTALYWYRQSLGQGLEFLIYFQGNSAPDKSGLPSDRFSAERTGGSVSTLTIQRTQQEDSAVYLCASSLSGVRVEGSYEQYFGPGTRLTVT.